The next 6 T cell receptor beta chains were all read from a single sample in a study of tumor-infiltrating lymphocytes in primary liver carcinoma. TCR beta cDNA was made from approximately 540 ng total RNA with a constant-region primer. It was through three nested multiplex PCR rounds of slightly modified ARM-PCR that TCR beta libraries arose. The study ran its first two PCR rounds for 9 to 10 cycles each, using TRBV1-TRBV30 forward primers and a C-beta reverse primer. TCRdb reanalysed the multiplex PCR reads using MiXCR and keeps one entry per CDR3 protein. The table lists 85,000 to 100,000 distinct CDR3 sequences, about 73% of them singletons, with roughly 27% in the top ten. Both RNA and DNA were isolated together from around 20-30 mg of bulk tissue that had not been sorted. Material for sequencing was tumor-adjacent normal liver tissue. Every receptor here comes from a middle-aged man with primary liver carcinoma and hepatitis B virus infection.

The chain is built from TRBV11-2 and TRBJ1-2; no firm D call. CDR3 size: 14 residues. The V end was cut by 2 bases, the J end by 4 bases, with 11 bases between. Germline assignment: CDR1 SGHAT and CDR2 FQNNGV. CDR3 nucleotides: TGTGCCAGCAGCTTAAGTCTGCACAGCTATGGCTACACCTTC. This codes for CASSLSLHSYGYTF.

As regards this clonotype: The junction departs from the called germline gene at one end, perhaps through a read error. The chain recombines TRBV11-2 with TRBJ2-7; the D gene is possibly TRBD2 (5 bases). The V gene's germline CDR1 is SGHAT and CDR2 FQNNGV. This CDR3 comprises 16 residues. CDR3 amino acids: CASSPPRRGYVYEQSF. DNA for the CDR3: TGTGCCAGCAGCCCCCCCCGGAGAGGGTACGTCTACGAGCAATCCTTC.

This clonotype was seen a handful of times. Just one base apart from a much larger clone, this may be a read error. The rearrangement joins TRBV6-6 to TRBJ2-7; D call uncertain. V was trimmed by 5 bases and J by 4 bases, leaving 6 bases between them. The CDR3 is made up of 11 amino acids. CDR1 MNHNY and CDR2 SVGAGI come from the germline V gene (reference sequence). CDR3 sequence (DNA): TGTGCCAGCAGTAGACATTACGAGCAGTACTTC. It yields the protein CASSRHYEQYF.

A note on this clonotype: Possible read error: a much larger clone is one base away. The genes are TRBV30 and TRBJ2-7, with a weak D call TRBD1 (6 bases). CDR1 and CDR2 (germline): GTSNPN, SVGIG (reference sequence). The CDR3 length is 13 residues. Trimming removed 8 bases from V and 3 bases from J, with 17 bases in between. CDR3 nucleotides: TGTGCCCGTACAGGGTCCCTGGACTACGAGCAGTACTTC. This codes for CARTGSLDYEQYF.

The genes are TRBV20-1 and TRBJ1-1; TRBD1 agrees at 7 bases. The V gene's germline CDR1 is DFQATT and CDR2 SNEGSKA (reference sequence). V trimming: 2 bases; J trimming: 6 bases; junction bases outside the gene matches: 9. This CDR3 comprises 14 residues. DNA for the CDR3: TGCAGTGCTAGATCCCTGGGACAGACCGCTGAAGCTTTCTTT. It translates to CSARSLGQTAEAFF.

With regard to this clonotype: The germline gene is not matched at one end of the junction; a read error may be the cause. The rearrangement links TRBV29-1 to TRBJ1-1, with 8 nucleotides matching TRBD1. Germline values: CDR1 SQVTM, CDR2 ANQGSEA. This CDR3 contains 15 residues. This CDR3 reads CSIDHPLIRQGRAFF. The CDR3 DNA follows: TGTAGCATTGACCACCCTTTGATACGACAGGGGAGAGCTTTCTTT.